This passage covers 9 T cell receptor beta chains from one sample sequenced in a study of cytomegalovirus exposure and HLA in healthy donors (dated by TCRdb to about 2017). The library was prepared using the immunoSEQ multiplex PCR assay. For the multiplex PCR, a mixture combining 60 forward primers for TCR Vbeta segments and 13 reverse primers for TCR Jbeta segments was used. Here the immuneACCESS table is served through TCRdb, limited to in-frame sequences with V and J called. Missing clones are a known gap in these copies; in checked studies unresolved V genes cover under half, and the rest lacks a known reason. A total of about 98,000 clones appear in this sample, 74% of them only once. The ten largest clones add up to 1.8% of the sample. The sequenced sample was PBMCs. The receptor set was obtained from a male donor in good health and CMV-seronegative.

The rearrangement uses TRBV28 and TRBJ2-1; 11 bases match TRBD1. Germline trimming cut 3 bases from V and 7 bases from J; bases unmatched to any gene: 11. The CDR3 is 17 amino acids. Germline CDR1 is MDHEN and CDR2 is SYDVKM. CDR3 DNA sequence: TGTGCCAGCAGTTTTCTGTTTACTGGACAGGGGGCTAATGAGCAGTTCTTC. This sequence encodes CASSFLFTGQGANEQFF.

The rearrangement joins TRBV9 to TRBJ2-7; the D gene is possibly TRBD2 (5 bases). Trimming removed 0 bases at V and 2 bases at J, with 12 bases between. The CDR3 covers 15 residues. The V gene's germline CDR1 is SGDLS and CDR2 YYNGEE. This CDR3 reads CASSVASGSAYEQYF. CDR3 nucleotide sequence: TGTGCCAGCAGCGTAGCATCGGGGTCGGCCTACGAGCAGTACTTC.

The chain uses TRBV29-1 and TRBJ2-1, with D possibly matching TRBD1 (6 bases). The germline V gene has CDR1 SQVTM and CDR2 ANQGSEA. CDR3 length equals 13 residues. Trimming pared 4 bases from V and 4 bases from J, leaving 11 bases between. The CDR3 sequence is CSVGPDSYNEQFF. The DNA of the CDR3 is TGCAGCGTTGGCCCGGACAGTTACAATGAGCAGTTCTTC.

This clone turned up a few times. The V call is TRBV6-6, the J call TRBJ1-4; D call uncertain. Germline V gives CDR1 MNHNY, CDR2 SVGAGI (reference sequence). This CDR3 spans 13 amino acids. Trimming removed 6 bases at V and 8 bases at J, with 13 bases between. The CDR3 nucleotides are TGTGCCAGCAGCTCCCTGGGAGGCGAAAAACTGTTTTTT. Residues: CASSSLGGEKLFF.

This clone was counted between two and nine times. V and J are TRBV5-1 and TRBJ1-1; weak D call: TRBD1 (6 bases). CDR3 length: 14 residues. CDR1 SGHRS and CDR2 YFSETQ come from the germline V gene. Trimming took 7 bases from V and 5 from J, leaving 18 bases between them. This CDR3 reads CASQGGPGRTEAFF. The CDR3 DNA follows: TGCGCCAGCCAAGGGGGACCGGGGCGGACTGAAGCTTTCTTT.

This clone was seen just once. This chain uses TRBV9 with TRBJ2-1, with D unresolved. This CDR3 spans 15 amino acids. Germline-derived CDR1 and CDR2 are SGDLS and YYNGEE. V lost 0 bases to trimming and J lost 0 bases, with 7 bases between them. The DNA of the CDR3 is TGTGCCAGCAGCGTAGAAAGGAGCTCCTACAATGAGCAGTTCTTC. Translated: CASSVERSSYNEQFF.

J is TRBJ1-1 and V is TRBV29-1; the D is unclear. CDR3 size: 13 residues. Trimming cost V 3 bases and J 11 bases, with 19 bases left between them. CDR1 is SQVTM and CDR2 is ANQGSEA in the germline V gene. Here the CDR3 reads CSVESGLGCGAFF. The CDR3 region has the DNA TGCAGCGTTGAGTCTGGGTTAGGCTGCGGGGCTTTCTTT.

This clone was detected only once. J is TRBJ1-1 and V is TRBV28; maybe TRBD1 (6 bases). The germline V gene encodes CDR1 MDHEN and CDR2 SYDVKM. The CDR3 is made up of 13 amino acids. V lost 7 bases to trimming and J lost 11 bases, with 20 bases between them. The CDR3, as DNA: TGTGCCAGCACCCAGGGGCACTCAACGGCGGCTTTCTTT. Translation: CASTQGHSTAAFF.

As to this clone: An end of the junction does not agree with germline; a read error may underlie this. J is TRBJ2-1 and V is TRBV2, with 7 positions matching TRBD2. The CDR3 consists of 15 residues. Germline V gene data show CDR1 as SNHLY and CDR2 as FYNNEI. The CDR3 DNA is TGTGTCAGCAGTGAAGACGGGACTACGACCAATGAGCAGTTCTTC. This gives the protein CVSSEDGTTTNEQFF. Variable domain in full (rest from reference TRBV2 and TRBJ2-1): EPEVTQTPSHQVTQMGQEVILRCVPISNHLYFYWYRQILGQKVEFLVSFYNNEISEKSEIFDDQFSVERPDGSNFTLKIRSTKLEDSAMYFCVSSEDGTTTNEQFFGPGTRLTVL.